This T cell receptor (beta chain) was observed in a study of patients and donors after allogeneic stem cell transplantation. In its sample, this clonotype was seen a few times. TCRdb used MiXCR to reprocess the RT-PCR reads, holding one entry per CDR3 protein. This sample yields over 150,000 distinct CDR3 sequences, of which 30% are seen a single time; around 3.3% belongs to the top ten. The sample taken for sequencing was blood, either unsorted or a sorted T cell fraction (not recorded which). The source of this sequence is a human donor who was either an allogeneic HSCT recipient or a stem cell or donor lymphocyte infusion donor (not recorded which). It is not recorded whose cells these are; they may come from a transplant donor.

CDR3 sequence reads: CASSQVRWREQYF. In DNA form, the CDR3 reads TGCGCCAGCAGCCAAGTAAGGTGGCGGGAGCAGTACTTC. This chain connects TRBV4-3 to TRBJ2-7; D unresolved. This CDR3 is built from 13 residues. V was clipped by 1 base and J by 7 bases, with 11 bases between them. Germline-derived CDR1 and CDR2 are LGHNA and YSLEER.